This entry describes one T cell receptor beta chain. Its specificity is not known. V shed 3 bases and J 3 bases; nucleotides not matched to a gene: 8. The germline V gene encodes CDR1 SGDLS and CDR2 YYNGEE. CDR3 size: 16 residues. The sample originates from a study of T-cell reconstitution after alpha-beta-depleted transplantation in children. Findings and limits, study-wide: Several patients had high TCRbeta diversity at day 60; it came from surviving recipient T cells and thymic progenitors. T-cell numbers and diversity, one year after transplant, stemmed largely from T cells that were newly produced. Expanded clones from the graft, numbering several hundred, reportedly supplied alpha-beta T cells about two months after transplant.

Unique molecular identifiers were used in preparing the TCRbeta library. TCRdb reanalysed the PCR reads using MiXCR and keeps one entry per CDR3 protein. There are about 980,000 distinct CDR3 sequences in the sample; around 30% occur only once, and roughly 30% lies in the top ten. The material sequenced was PBMCs, mostly from graft donor cells, taken 360 days after TCRalphabeta/CD19-depleted stem cell transplant. The receptor comes from a boy in the first two years of life who had a stem cell transplant for SCID, so the T cells may come from the graft donor. The J gene is TRBJ2-1, the V gene TRBV9; 8 bases map to TRBD1. The CDR3 DNA follows: TGTGCCAGCAGCGCGACGCGGACAGGGAGCTACAATGAGCAGTTCTTC. It codes for CASSATRTGSYNEQFF. Complete variable domain (other parts from reference TRBV9 and TRBJ2-1): DSGVTQTPKHLITATGQRVTLRCSPRSGDLSVYWYQQSLDQGLQFLIQYYNGEERAKGNILERFSAQQFPDLHSELNLSSLELGDSALYFCASSATRTGSYNEQFFGPGTRLTVL.